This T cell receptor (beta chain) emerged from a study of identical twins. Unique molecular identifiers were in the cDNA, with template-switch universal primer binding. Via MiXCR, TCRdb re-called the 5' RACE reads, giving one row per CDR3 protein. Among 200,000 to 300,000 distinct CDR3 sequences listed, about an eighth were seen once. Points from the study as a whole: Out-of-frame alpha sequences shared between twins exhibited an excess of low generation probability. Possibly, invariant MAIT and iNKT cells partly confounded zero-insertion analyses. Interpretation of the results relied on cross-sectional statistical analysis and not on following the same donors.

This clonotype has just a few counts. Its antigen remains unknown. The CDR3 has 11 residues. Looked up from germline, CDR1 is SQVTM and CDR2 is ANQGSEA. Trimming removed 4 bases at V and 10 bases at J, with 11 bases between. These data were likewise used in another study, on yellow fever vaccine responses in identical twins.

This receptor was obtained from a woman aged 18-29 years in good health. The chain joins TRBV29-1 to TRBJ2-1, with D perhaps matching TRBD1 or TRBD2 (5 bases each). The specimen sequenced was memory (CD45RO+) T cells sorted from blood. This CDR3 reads CSVGVGDEQFF. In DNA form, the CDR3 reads TGCAGCGTTGGGGTCGGGGACGAGCAGTTCTTC.